This TCR beta chain was obtained from a study of T cell clonotyping in hematopoietic cell transplantation. Trimming removed 1 base at V and 8 bases at J, with 6 bases between. Germline values: CDR1 SEHNR, CDR2 FQNEAQ (reference sequence). The CDR3 extends over 12 amino acids. Produced via immunoSEQ multiplex PCR; TCRdb's table is partial and in-frame only. The sample lists some 40,000 clones; 94% were seen once. Study findings and constraints: Broader posttransplant TCR repertoire diversity was predicted by graft donor and pretransplant recipient Inverse Simpson Index values.

With regard to this clone: Its antigen is unidentified.

The clonotype originates from a woman aged 50 to 60 in good health. Some clones in this sample may be carry-over from other donors' samples. The chain is built from TRBV7-9 and TRBJ2-1; D gene uncertain. The sequencing input was peripheral blood mononuclear cells. As DNA, the CDR3 is TGTGCCAGCAGCTTAGGGGTATATGAGCAGTTCTTC. Its translation: CASSLGVYEQFF.